This T cell receptor (beta chain) was obtained from a study of cytomegalovirus exposure and HLA in healthy donors. Regarding the study as a whole: An analysis that was carried out later associated about 17,000 TCR beta sequences with HLA alleles at 0.05 false discovery rate. Clonal expansion, a later analysis showed, was greater in HLA-associated TCR beta chains than in equally common others.

V was shortened by 2 bases and J by 5 bases, with 4 bases between the two germline ends. CDR3 length equals 13 residues. Germline lookup yields CDR1 SGHTA and CDR2 FQGNSA. The PCR had 60 Vbeta and 13 Jbeta primers. Sequencing used immunoSEQ multiplex PCR; TCRdb keeps in-frame clones, though not all of them. Among roughly 200,000 clones listed, roughly 70% were seen once. As for the donors, each was a healthy bone marrow donor. As for this clone: Its matching antigen is unknown.

The receptor was derived from a woman aged 25 to 39 in good health and CMV-seronegative. V is TRBV7-2 and J is TRBJ1-6, with D unclear. Sequencing was done on a sample of PBMCs. CDR3 in DNA: TGTGCCAGCAGCTTAAACAATAATTCACCCCTCCACTTT. It yields the protein CASSLNNNSPLHF.